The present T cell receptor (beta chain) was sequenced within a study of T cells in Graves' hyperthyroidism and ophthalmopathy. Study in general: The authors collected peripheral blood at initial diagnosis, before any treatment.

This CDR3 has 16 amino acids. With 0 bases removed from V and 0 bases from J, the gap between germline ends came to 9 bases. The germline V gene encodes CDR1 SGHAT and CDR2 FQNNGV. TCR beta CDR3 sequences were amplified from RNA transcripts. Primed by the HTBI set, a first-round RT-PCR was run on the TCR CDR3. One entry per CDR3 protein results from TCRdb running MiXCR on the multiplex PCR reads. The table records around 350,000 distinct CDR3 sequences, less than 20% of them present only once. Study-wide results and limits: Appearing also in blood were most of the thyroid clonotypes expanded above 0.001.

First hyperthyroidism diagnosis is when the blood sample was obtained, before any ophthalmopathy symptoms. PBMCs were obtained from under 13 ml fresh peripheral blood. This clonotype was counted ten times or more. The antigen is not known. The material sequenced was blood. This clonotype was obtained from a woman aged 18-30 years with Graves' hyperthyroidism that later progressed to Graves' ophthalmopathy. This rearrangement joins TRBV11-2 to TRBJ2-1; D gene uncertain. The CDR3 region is CASSLDKSDSYNEQFF. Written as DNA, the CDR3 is TGTGCCAGCAGCTTAGATAAGTCAGACTCCTACAATGAGCAGTTCTTC.